The 18 T cell receptor beta chains below were found in one sample sequenced in a study of identifying expanded T cells in peripheral blood. The data were produced by immunoSEQ multiplex PCR, yet TCRdb's version contains in-frame clones alone and is incomplete. Among around 100,000 clones, over 70% were seen once, and the ten largest hold approximately 5.7%. Input material: blood. These receptors originate from a person aged 18 to 69 in good health.

The genes are TRBV7-2 and TRBJ2-1, with 10 bases lining up with TRBD1. V was clipped by 1 base and J by 7 bases; unmatched bases: 10. Germline-derived CDR1 and CDR2 are SGHTA and FQGNSA. There are 17 residues in the CDR3. The CDR3 DNA sequence: TGTGCCAGCAGCTTAGTAGACAGGGGGCGAGTGGGGAATGAGCAGTTCTTC. This encodes CASSLVDRGRVGNEQFF.

V is TRBV19 and J is TRBJ1-2; TRBD1 agrees at 9 bases. The CDR3 is 16 amino acids. After removal of 8 bases from V and 7 bases from J, the junction contained 17 bases not matched to a gene. From germline, CDR1 is LNHDA and CDR2 SQIVND (reference sequence). CDR3 nucleotide sequence: TGTGCCAGTGCCGACAGAGGACAGGGGCTAGGATTTGGCTACACCTTC. Translation: CASADRGQGLGFGYTF. The complete variable domain, with remaining parts taken from reference TRBV19 and TRBJ1-2, reads DGGITQSPKYLFRKEGQNVTLSCEQNLNHDAMYWYRQDPGQGLRLIYYSQIVNDFQKGDIAEGYSVSREKKESFPLTVTSAQKNPTAFYLCASADRGQGLGFGYTFGSGTRLTVV.

The chain recombines TRBV5-1 with TRBJ1-1, with 11 bases fitting TRBD1. Losses at the gene ends were 3 bases for V and 6 bases for J; bases not matched to a gene: 7. Germline CDR1 reads SGHRS; CDR2 reads YFSETQ. This CDR3 has 15 amino acids. The CDR3 nucleotides read TGCGCCAGCAGCTCAAACGGACAGGGGGCGGCTGAAGCTTTCTTT. This translates into CASSSNGQGAAEAFF.

The chain couples TRBV7-9 to TRBJ2-3; 9 nucleotides match TRBD2. Trimming cost V 5 bases and J 2 bases; bases outside gene matches: 14. This CDR3 is 18 amino acids long. Germline V gene lookup returns CDR1 SEHNR and CDR2 FQNEAQ (reference sequence). This CDR3 is CASSPSRKSGGPTDTQYF. In DNA form, the CDR3 reads TGTGCCAGCAGCCCCAGCCGGAAAAGCGGGGGGCCCACAGATACGCAGTATTTT.

The V and J genes are TRBV7-9 and TRBJ1-1; 7 bases are shared with TRBD1. Germline loops: CDR1 SEHNR, CDR2 FQNEAQ (reference sequence). CDR3 size: 14 residues. V trimming: 3 bases; J trimming: 1 base; junction bases outside the gene matches: 2. CDR3 region: CASSFGDRNTEAFF. CDR3 nucleotide sequence: TGTGCCAGCAGCTTTGGGGACAGGAACACTGAAGCTTTCTTT.

The genes are TRBV28 and TRBJ1-3; D gene uncertain. Trimming removed 5 bases from V and 0 bases from J, with 11 bases in between. CDR1 and CDR2 from the germline V gene are MDHEN and SYDVKM. The CDR3 spans 15 residues. The CDR3 region has the DNA TGTGCCAGCAGTCTCGATCCGTTCTCTGGAAACACCATATATTTT. Its protein is CASSLDPFSGNTIYF. Full variable domain (missing parts from reference TRBV28 and TRBJ1-3): DVKVTQSSRYLVKRTGEKVFLECVQDMDHENMFWYRQDPGLGLRLIYFSYDVKMKEKGDIPEGYSVSREKKERFSLILESASTNQTSMYLCASSLDPFSGNTIYFGEGSWLTVV.

The rearrangement joins TRBV13 to TRBJ2-7, with D possibly matching TRBD2 (6 bases). With 6 bases removed from V and 2 bases from J, the gap between germline ends came to 14 bases. CDR1 and CDR2 (germline): PRHDT, FYEKMQ (reference sequence). This CDR3 comprises 14 residues. The CDR3 sequence: CASSEAGRTYEQYF. The CDR3 DNA follows: TGTGCCAGCAGTGAGGCGGGAAGGACCTACGAGCAGTACTTC.

The chain employs TRBV7-9 and TRBJ2-7; D gene ambiguous. Germline CDR1 reads SEHNR; CDR2 reads FQNEAQ (reference sequence). The CDR3 extends over 12 amino acids. V was shortened by 4 bases and J by 0 bases, with 4 bases between the two germline ends. CDR3 sequence reads: CASSYTSYEQYF. For the CDR3, the DNA is TGTGCCAGCAGCTACACCTCCTACGAGCAGTACTTC.

A few counts support this clone. V usage is TRBV4-1 and J usage is TRBJ1-4, with D tentatively TRBD1 (5 bases). V shed 0 bases and J shed 5 bases, with 16 bases lying between them. The CDR3 totals 17 residues. Germline CDR1 MGHRA, CDR2 YSYEKL. The CDR3 region has the DNA TGCGCCAGCAGCCAAGATGCGGGCCGGTGGGGGAATGAAAAACTGTTTTTT. As protein: CASSQDAGRWGNEKLFF.

Note on this clone: One end of the junction varies from germline; a read error may be responsible. The V and J genes are TRBV5-4 and TRBJ2-7; a weak D match, TRBD2 (5 bases). The length of the CDR3 is 16 residues. Germline CDR1 reads SGHNT; CDR2 reads YYREEE (reference sequence). DNA for the CDR3: TGCGCCAGCAGCCTTTCGGCCGGGGAGAATTACAACGAGCAGTACTTC. Amino acid sequence: CASSLSAGENYNEQYF.

The chain employs TRBV9 and TRBJ2-1, with D possibly being TRBD1 or TRBD2 (5 bases each). Trimming took 4 bases from V and 2 from J, leaving 22 bases between them. CDR1 is SGDLS and CDR2 is YYNGEE in the germline V gene. The CDR3 length is 18 residues. The CDR3 here is CASSTNKRAGAPYNEQFF. As DNA, the CDR3 is TGTGCCAGCAGCACTAACAAGCGTGCCGGGGCCCCCTACAATGAGCAGTTCTTC.

This chain joins TRBV5-1 and TRBJ1-1, with D unresolved. The CDR3 loop spans 13 amino acids. V was pared by 2 bases and J by 1 base, with 6 bases between. Germline V gene sequence: CDR1 SGHRS, CDR2 YFSETQ. This CDR3 reads CASSLTKNTEAFF. The DNA of the CDR3 is TGCGCCAGCAGCTTAACTAAGAACACTGAAGCTTTCTTT.

The chain links TRBV10-3 to TRBJ2-7; unclear D gene. In germline, CDR1 is ENHRY, CDR2 SYGVKD. The CDR3 totals 14 residues. Between the trimmed V and J ends, which lost 6 bases and 1 base, there was a span of 13 bases. CDR3 residues: CAISKNTASYEQYF. The CDR3 nucleotides read TGTGCCATCAGCAAAAATACAGCTTCCTACGAGCAGTACTTC.

V and J are TRBV7-9 and TRBJ2-7, with D perhaps matching TRBD1 or TRBD2 (5 bases each). The germline V gene has CDR1 SEHNR and CDR2 FQNEAQ (reference sequence). V was clipped by 4 bases and J by 0 bases, with 10 bases between them. The CDR3 extends over 14 amino acids. The CDR3 protein is CASSWDRFSYEQYF. CDR3 sequence (DNA): TGTGCCAGCAGCTGGGACCGTTTCTCCTACGAGCAGTACTTC.

The V gene is TRBV25-1, the J gene TRBJ1-3; D gene ambiguous. Germline-derived CDR1 and CDR2 are MGHDK and SYGVNS. Trimming took off 6 bases at V and 1 base at J, with 7 bases between the two ends. The CDR3 spans 13 residues. CDR3 sequence (DNA): TGTGCCAGCAGGGGAACGTCTGGAAACACCATATATTTT. Translated: CASRGTSGNTIYF.

The V call is TRBV6-5, the J call TRBJ2-1; TRBD2 matches at 8 bases. Per the germline V gene, CDR1 is MNHEY and CDR2 is SVGAGI. The CDR3 runs 13 residues. J lost 9 bases, V lost 6 bases, and 7 bases had no gene match. CDR3 protein: CASRGTSQIEQFF. The CDR3, as DNA: TGTGCCAGCAGGGGGACTAGTCAGATTGAGCAGTTCTTC.

This clone turned up a few times. This chain links TRBV6-1 with TRBJ2-1; 9 bases map to TRBD2. V dropped 4 bases and J dropped 2; count of bases not matched to a gene: 9. This CDR3 contains 17 residues. Germline CDR1 is MNHNS and CDR2 is SASEGT. The CDR3 loop reads CASSVSGGIVTYNEQFF. CDR3 bases: TGTGCCAGCAGTGTAAGCGGGGGGATCGTAACCTACAATGAGCAGTTCTTC.

This sequence joins TRBV5-4 and TRBJ2-7; 8 bases agree with TRBD2. The V gene end was trimmed by 6 bases and the J gene end by 2 bases; junction bases not matched to a gene: 16. Germline values: CDR1 SGHNT, CDR2 YYREEE (reference sequence). The CDR3 spans 17 residues. CDR3 DNA: TGTGCCAGCAAGGATAGCGGGGCCCATCCTTTTACCTACGAGCAGTACTTC. It encodes CASKDSGAHPFTYEQYF.